These 18 T cell receptor beta chains share one sample of origin, sequenced in a study of T cell clones after liver transplantation (dated by TCRdb to between 2018 and 2021). Library method: the immunoSEQ multiplex PCR assay. Here the immuneACCESS table is served through TCRdb, limited to in-frame sequences with V and J called. Missing clones are a known gap in these copies; in checked studies unresolved V genes cover under half, and the rest lacks a known reason. The sample data list tens of thousands of clones, and roughly 71% of these were observed just once. In total, the top ten clones hold nearly 10% of the sample. Sequenced material: CD4+ T cells from blood, taken at the 22-month timepoint. These receptors came from a human patient who received a liver transplant. Some T cells present after a transplant may be cells of the graft donor.

This chain joins TRBV29-1 and TRBJ2-7; either TRBD1 or TRBD2 may supply D (6 bases each). Germline V gives CDR1 SQVTM, CDR2 ANQGSEA. Trimming took 2 bases from V and 6 from J, leaving 8 bases between them. CDR3 length: 11 residues. The CDR3 spells CSVERGAEQYF. The CDR3 DNA reads TGCAGCGTTGAAAGGGGGGCCGAGCAGTACTTC.

The chain uses TRBV6-6 and TRBJ1-5; D is unresolved. The germline CDR1 and CDR2 sequences are MNHNY and SVGAGI (reference sequence). V was trimmed by 7 bases and J by 1 base, leaving 5 bases between them. The CDR3 extends over 12 amino acids. This CDR3 is CASTRSNQPQHF. For the CDR3, the DNA is TGTGCCAGCACACGCAGCAATCAGCCCCAGCATTTT.

This clone was counted only a few times. The DNA for the CDR3 is TGTGCCAGCTCACCGGAAACCTACGAGCAGTACTTC. This encodes CASSPETYEQYF. The rearrangement joins TRBV18 to TRBJ2-7; D call uncertain. V lost 3 bases, J lost 2 bases, and 5 bases lay in between. The CDR3 contains 12 residues. Germline V gene lookup returns CDR1 KGHSH and CDR2 LQKENI.

This clone is categorized as medium-sized (0.01 to 0.1%). Distinct nucleotide sequences in the sample also encode this CDR3. The chain employs TRBV18 and TRBJ1-4, with a weak D call TRBD1 (5 bases). The ends were cut back, 4 bases at V and 6 bases at J, with 9 bases in the middle. The CDR3 covers 13 residues. The germline CDR1 and CDR2 sequences are KGHSH and LQKENI. Here the CDR3 reads CASSQGRDEKLFF. In DNA form, the CDR3 reads TGTGCCAGCTCACAGGGGAGAGATGAAAAACTGTTTTTT.

The rearrangement uses TRBV11-2 and TRBJ2-7; D ambiguous. V was clipped by 0 bases and J by 3 bases, with 18 bases between them. The CDR3 loop spans 17 amino acids. Per germline, CDR1 SGHAT and CDR2 FQNNGV. CDR3 sequence reads: CASSLDWVRGASYEQYF. The CDR3 DNA follows: TGTGCCAGCAGCTTAGATTGGGTGAGAGGAGCCAGCTACGAGCAGTACTTC. The whole variable domain, remainder taken from reference TRBV11-2 and TRBJ2-7, is EAGVAQSPRYKIIEKRQSVAFWCNPISGHATLYWYQQILGQGPKLLIQFQNNGVVDDSQLPKDRFSAERLKGVDSTLKIQPAKLEDSAVYLCASSLDWVRGASYEQYFGPGTRLTVT.

The chain couples TRBV10-2 to TRBJ1-5, with a weak D call TRBD1 (6 bases). This CDR3 region has 15 residues. V was pared by 6 bases and J by 8 bases, with 20 bases between. Per the germline V gene, CDR1 is WSHSY and CDR2 is SAAADI. The CDR3 nucleotides read TGCGCCAGCAGCGGGTCCGGGGGCAGGGGTGAGCCCCAGCATTTT. Encoded protein: CASSGSGGRGEPQHF.

This clone was recorded only once. This sequence joins TRBV9 and TRBJ2-7; D is undetermined. The V end was cut by 0 bases, the J end by 2 bases, with 9 bases between. The CDR3 is made up of 14 amino acids. Germline V gene data show CDR1 as SGDLS and CDR2 as YYNGEE. The CDR3 protein is CASSVDSQTYEQYF. The DNA for the CDR3 is TGTGCCAGCAGCGTAGATTCTCAAACCTACGAGCAGTACTTC.

This sequence joins TRBV9 and TRBJ1-3; D gene unclear. Germline V lookup: CDR1 SGDLS, CDR2 YYNGEE. Trimming pared 0 bases from V and 1 base from J, leaving 11 bases between. This CDR3 spans 16 amino acids. DNA of the CDR3: TGTGCCAGCAGCGTAGGTCTCGGGCTTTCTGGAAACACCATATATTTT. Its protein product is CASSVGLGLSGNTIYF.

CDR3 region: CASSSSLQGRPQHF. The CDR3 DNA sequence: TGTGCCAGCAGTTCCTCCCTACAGGGACGGCCCCAGCATTTT. This chain connects TRBV28 to TRBJ1-5; D is perhaps TRBD1 (6 bases). The CDR3 extends over 14 amino acids. Germline V lookup: CDR1 MDHEN, CDR2 SYDVKM. V gave up 4 bases and J gave up 9 bases, with 16 bases separating them.

The chain is built from TRBV9 and TRBJ2-5, with 12 bases identical to TRBD2. V shed 5 bases, J shed 5 bases, and the junction held 13 bases outside the gene matches. Germline CDR1 SGDLS, CDR2 YYNGEE. This CDR3 spans 17 amino acids. CDR3 bases: TGTGCCAGCAGTCGGACTAGCGGGGCTTTCTGGGGGGAGACCCAGTACTTC. Its translation: CASSRTSGAFWGETQYF.

J is TRBJ1-6 and V is TRBV5-5, with 8 bases matching TRBD1. V gave up 0 bases and J gave up 9 bases; unmatched junction bases: 5. Germline CDR1 SGHKS, CDR2 YYEKEE (reference sequence). CDR3 size: 15 residues. DNA for the CDR3: TGTGCCAGCAGCTTGGCGTCAGGGGGCAGTTCACCCCTCCACTTT. Protein sequence: CASSLASGGSSPLHF.

The chain joins TRBV15 to TRBJ2-7; 8 bases are a match to TRBD1. The V gene's germline CDR1 is LNHNV and CDR2 YYDKDF (reference sequence). V gave up 1 base and J gave up 0 bases; unmatched junction bases: 2. This CDR3 is 15 amino acids long. CDR3 nucleotide sequence: TGTGCCACCAGCAGAGGGGACAGGAGCTCCTACGAGCAGTACTTC. It encodes CATSRGDRSSYEQYF.

This chain uses TRBV5-1 with TRBJ2-6; D remains ambiguous. The CDR3 is 15 amino acids. V shed 4 bases and J shed 2 bases, with 10 bases lying between them. Germline V CDR1 and CDR2: SGHRS, YFSETQ. CDR3 sequence reads: CASSPSAPGANVLTF. The CDR3 coding sequence is TGCGCCAGCAGCCCGTCCGCCCCTGGGGCCAACGTCCTGACTTTC.

CDR3 region: CASSLGPGGEQFF. DNA of the CDR3: TGTGCCAGCAGCTTAGGGCCCGGGGGTGAGCAGTTCTTC. The V and J genes are TRBV7-9 and TRBJ2-1; weak D call: TRBD2 (6 bases). V lost 1 base and J lost 9, with 10 bases in between. This CDR3 is 13 amino acids long. Germline V gene lookup returns CDR1 SEHNR and CDR2 FQNEAQ (reference sequence).

The chain links TRBV6-4 to TRBJ2-1; 8 bases match TRBD2. The CDR3 is 16 amino acids. J lost 3 bases, V lost 4 bases, and 8 bases had no gene match. The germline gives CDR1 MRHNA, CDR2 SNTAGT. The CDR3 loop reads CASSVNRGGSYNEQFF. In DNA, the CDR3 is TGTGCCAGCAGTGTTAATCGGGGGGGCAGCTACAATGAGCAGTTCTTC.

This sequence joins TRBV19 and TRBJ2-1, with D possibly being TRBD1 (6 bases). V lost 6 bases to trimming and J lost 5 bases, with 17 bases between them. The length of the CDR3 is 15 residues. Germline CDR1 reads LNHDA; CDR2 reads SQIVND (reference sequence). CDR3 bases: TGTGCCAGTAGCGAAACCTACAGGGCCCACAATGAGCAGTTCTTC. Its protein is CASSETYRAHNEQFF. The whole variable domain, filled in from reference TRBV19 and TRBJ2-1, reads DGGITQSPKYLFRKEGQNVTLSCEQNLNHDAMYWYRQDPGQGLRLIYYSQIVNDFQKGDIAEGYSVSREKKESFPLTVTSAQKNPTAFYLCASSETYRAHNEQFFGPGTRLTVL.

This chain uses TRBV27 with TRBJ1-5; TRBD1 is a possible D gene (5 bases). This CDR3 region has 16 residues. Deletions cut 2 bases from V and 0 bases from J, with 11 bases between. CDR1 is MNHEY and CDR2 is SMNVEV in the germline V gene (reference sequence). CDR3 nucleotide sequence: TGTGCCAGCAGTTTAACAGGCCCGTATAGCAATCAGCCCCAGCATTTT. Its protein is CASSLTGPYSNQPQHF.

The chain recombines TRBV27 with TRBJ2-1; 11 nucleotides agree with TRBD2. CDR3 length: 15 amino acids. Germline CDR1 and CDR2: MNHEY and SMNVEV (reference sequence). The V segment lost 3 bases and the J segment 9 bases; nucleotides outside the gene matches: 7. The CDR3 here is CASSLRSGGAGEQFF. The CDR3 DNA sequence: TGTGCCAGCAGTTTGCGTAGCGGGGGGGCAGGTGAGCAGTTCTTC.